This T cell receptor (beta chain) was observed in a study of cytomegalovirus exposure and HLA in healthy donors. Germline CDR1 MNHNS, CDR2 SASEGT. The V gene lost 7 bases and the J gene lost 2 bases, with 11 bases spanning the gap. This CDR3 has 13 amino acids. Primers included in the PCR were 60 Vbeta and 13 Jbeta primers. Produced via immunoSEQ multiplex PCR; TCRdb's table is partial and in-frame only. The sample lists roughly 98,000 clones, approximately 80% occurring once. V and J are TRBV6-1 and TRBJ1-2; D is undetermined. The TCR was taken from a man aged 40-49 years in good health and CMV-seronegative. The source material was PBMCs. CDR3 sequence: CASTRSGNYGYTF. The CDR3, as DNA: TGTGCCAGCACCCGATCAGGAAACTATGGCTACACCTTC.